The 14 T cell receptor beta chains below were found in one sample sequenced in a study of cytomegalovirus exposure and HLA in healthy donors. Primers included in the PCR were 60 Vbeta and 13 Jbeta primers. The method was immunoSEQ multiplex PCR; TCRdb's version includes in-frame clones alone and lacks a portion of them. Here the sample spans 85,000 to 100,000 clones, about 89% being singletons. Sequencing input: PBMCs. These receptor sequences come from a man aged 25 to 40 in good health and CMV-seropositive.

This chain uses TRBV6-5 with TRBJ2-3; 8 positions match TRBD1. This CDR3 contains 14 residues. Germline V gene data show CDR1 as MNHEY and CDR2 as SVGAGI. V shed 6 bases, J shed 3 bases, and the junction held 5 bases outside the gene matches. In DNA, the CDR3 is TGTGCCAGCAGACTCAGGGGGCGTACAGATACGCAGTATTTT. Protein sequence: CASRLRGRTDTQYF.

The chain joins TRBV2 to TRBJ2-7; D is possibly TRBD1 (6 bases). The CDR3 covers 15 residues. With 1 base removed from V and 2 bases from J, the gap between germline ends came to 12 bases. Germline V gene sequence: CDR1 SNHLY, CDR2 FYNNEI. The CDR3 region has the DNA TGTGCCAGCAGTGAAGTCCAGGGGACAACCTACGAGCAGTACTTC. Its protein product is CASSEVQGTTYEQYF.

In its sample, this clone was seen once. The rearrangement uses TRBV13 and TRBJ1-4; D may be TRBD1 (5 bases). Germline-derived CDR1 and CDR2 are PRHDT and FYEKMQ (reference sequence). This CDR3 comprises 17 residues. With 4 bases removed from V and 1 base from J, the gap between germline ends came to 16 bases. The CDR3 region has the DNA TGTGCCAGCAGCTGGGCGGGGGTTGGAGGAACTAATGAAAAACTGTTTTTT. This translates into CASSWAGVGGTNEKLFF. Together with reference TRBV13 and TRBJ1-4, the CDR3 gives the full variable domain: AAGVIQSPRHLIKEKRETATLKCYPIPRHDTVYWYQQGPGQDPQFLISFYEKMQSDKGSIPDRFSAQQFSDYHSELNMSSLELGDSALYFCASSWAGVGGTNEKLFFGSGTQLSVL.

CDR3 sequence (DNA): TGTGCCAGCAGAGACAGACAGGGTGAAAAACTGTTTTTT. Translating it yields CASRDRQGEKLFF. The V gene is TRBV28, the J gene TRBJ1-4; TRBD1 matches at 7 bases. The junction had 5 bases not matched to a gene; V was cut back by 6 bases and J by 7 bases. Germline V gene sequence: CDR1 MDHEN, CDR2 SYDVKM. This CDR3 contains 13 residues.

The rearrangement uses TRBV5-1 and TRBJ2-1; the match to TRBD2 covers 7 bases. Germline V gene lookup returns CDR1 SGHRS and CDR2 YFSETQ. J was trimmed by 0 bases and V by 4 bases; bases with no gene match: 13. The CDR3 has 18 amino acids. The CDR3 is CASSHISGPLSSYNEQFF. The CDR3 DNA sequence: TGCGCCAGCAGCCACATTAGCGGGCCCCTTAGCTCCTACAATGAGCAGTTCTTC.

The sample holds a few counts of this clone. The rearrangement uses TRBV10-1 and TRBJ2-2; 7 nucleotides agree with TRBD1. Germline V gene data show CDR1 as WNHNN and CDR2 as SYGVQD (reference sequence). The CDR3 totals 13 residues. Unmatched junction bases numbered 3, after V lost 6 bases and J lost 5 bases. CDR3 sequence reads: CASSLDRTGELFF. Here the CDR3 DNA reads TGCGCCAGCAGCTTGGACAGGACCGGGGAGCTGTTTTTT.

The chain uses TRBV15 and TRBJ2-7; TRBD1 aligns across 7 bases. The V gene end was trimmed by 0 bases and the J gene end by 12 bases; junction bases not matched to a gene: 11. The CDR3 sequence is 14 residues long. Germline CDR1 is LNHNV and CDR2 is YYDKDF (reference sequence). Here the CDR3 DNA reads TGTGCCACCAGCAGAGATCTTGGGACAGAGATACGGTACTTC. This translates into CATSRDLGTEIRYF.

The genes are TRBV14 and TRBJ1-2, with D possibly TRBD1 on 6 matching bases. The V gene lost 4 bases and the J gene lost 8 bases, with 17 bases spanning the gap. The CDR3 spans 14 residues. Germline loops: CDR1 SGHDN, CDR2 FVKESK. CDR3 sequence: CASSPTGFLWGYTF. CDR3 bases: TGTGCCAGCAGCCCGACAGGCTTCCTCTGGGGCTACACCTTC. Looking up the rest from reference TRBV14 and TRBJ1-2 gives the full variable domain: EAGVTQFPSHSVIEKGQTVTLRCDPISGHDNLYWYRRVMGKEIKFLLHFVKESKQDESGMPNNRFLAERTGGTYSTLKVQPAELEDSGVYFCASSPTGFLWGYTFGSGTRLTVV.

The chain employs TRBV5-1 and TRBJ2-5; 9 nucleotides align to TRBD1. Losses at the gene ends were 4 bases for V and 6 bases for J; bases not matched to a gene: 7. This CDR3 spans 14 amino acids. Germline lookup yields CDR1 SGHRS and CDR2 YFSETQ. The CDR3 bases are TGCGCCAGCAGCCCCGGGACAGGGTCGCAGACCCAGTACTTC. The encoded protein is CASSPGTGSQTQYF.

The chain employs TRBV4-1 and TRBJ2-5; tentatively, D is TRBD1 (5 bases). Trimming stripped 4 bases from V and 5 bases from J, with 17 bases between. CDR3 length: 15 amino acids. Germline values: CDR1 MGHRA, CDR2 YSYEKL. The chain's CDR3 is CASSLWVGAGETQYF. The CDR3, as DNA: TGCGCCAGCAGCCTCTGGGTTGGGGCCGGGGAGACCCAGTACTTC.

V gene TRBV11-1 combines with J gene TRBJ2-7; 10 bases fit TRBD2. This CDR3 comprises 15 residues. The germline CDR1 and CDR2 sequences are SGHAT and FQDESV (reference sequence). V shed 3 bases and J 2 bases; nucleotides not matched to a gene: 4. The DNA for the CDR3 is TGTGCCAGCAGCTTTACTAGCGGGAACGCCTACGAGCAGTACTTC. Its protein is CASSFTSGNAYEQYF.

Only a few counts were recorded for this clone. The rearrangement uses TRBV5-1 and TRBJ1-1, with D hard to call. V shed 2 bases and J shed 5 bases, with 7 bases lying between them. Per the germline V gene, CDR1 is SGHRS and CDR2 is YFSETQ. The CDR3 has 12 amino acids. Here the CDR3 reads CASSFEGTEAFF. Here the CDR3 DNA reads TGCGCCAGCAGCTTCGAGGGAACTGAAGCTTTCTTT.

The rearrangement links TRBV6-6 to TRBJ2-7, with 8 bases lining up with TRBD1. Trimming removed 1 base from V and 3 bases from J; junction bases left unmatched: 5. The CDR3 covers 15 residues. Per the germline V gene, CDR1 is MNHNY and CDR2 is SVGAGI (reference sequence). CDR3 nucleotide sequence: TGTGCCAGCAGTTACTTGGCAGGGGGCCGCTACGAGCAGTACTTC. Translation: CASSYLAGGRYEQYF.

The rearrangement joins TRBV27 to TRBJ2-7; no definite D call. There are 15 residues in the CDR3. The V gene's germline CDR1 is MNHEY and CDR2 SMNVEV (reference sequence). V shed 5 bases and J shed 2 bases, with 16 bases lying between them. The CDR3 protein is CASSPSPPRTYEQYF. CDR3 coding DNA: TGTGCCAGCAGTCCATCACCCCCTAGGACCTACGAGCAGTACTTC.